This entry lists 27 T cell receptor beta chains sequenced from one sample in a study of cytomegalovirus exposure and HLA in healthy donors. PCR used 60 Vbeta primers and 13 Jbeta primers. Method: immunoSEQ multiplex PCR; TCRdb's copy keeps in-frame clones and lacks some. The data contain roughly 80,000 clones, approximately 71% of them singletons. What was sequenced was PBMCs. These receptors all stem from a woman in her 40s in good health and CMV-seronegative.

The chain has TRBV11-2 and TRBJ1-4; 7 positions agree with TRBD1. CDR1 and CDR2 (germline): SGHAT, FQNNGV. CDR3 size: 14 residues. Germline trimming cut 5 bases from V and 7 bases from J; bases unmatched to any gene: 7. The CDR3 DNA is TGTGCCAGCAGCAAGGACAGGTGGGGTGAAAAACTGTTTTTT. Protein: CASSKDRWGEKLFF.

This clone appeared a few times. The CDR3 DNA follows: TGCGCCAGCAGTCTCGGGTACGAGCAGTACTTC. Amino acids: CASSLGYEQYF. This chain uses TRBV5-1 with TRBJ2-7, with D uncertain. The CDR3 is made up of 11 amino acids. V was trimmed by 5 bases and J by 4 bases, leaving 7 bases between them. The germline CDR1 and CDR2 sequences are SGHRS and YFSETQ.

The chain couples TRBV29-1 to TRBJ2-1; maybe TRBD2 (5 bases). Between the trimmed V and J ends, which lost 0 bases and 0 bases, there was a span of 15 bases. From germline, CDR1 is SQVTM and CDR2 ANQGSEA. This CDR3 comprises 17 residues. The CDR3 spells CSVEEPLMSGSYNEQFF. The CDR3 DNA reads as TGCAGCGTTGAAGAGCCCCTCATGAGCGGCTCCTACAATGAGCAGTTCTTC.

The CDR3 DNA reads TGTGCCAGCAGCGCCAGCGGGGGGGCAAGCACAGATACGCAGTATTTT. Its protein product is CASSASGGASTDTQYF. The genes are TRBV9 and TRBJ2-3; TRBD2 matches at 10 bases. V trimming: 3 bases; J trimming: 0 bases; junction bases outside the gene matches: 4. Germline CDR1 and CDR2: SGDLS and YYNGEE. There are 16 residues in the CDR3.

DNA of the CDR3: TGCAGCGCCCAGGGACAGGAGGCCGCCGAGCAGTACTTC. Translating it yields CSAQGQEAAEQYF. The chain employs TRBV29-1 and TRBJ2-7; TRBD1 agrees at 8 bases. This CDR3 has 13 residues. V lost 7 bases and J lost 6; bases outside the gene matches: 11. The germline CDR1 and CDR2 sequences are SQVTM and ANQGSEA.

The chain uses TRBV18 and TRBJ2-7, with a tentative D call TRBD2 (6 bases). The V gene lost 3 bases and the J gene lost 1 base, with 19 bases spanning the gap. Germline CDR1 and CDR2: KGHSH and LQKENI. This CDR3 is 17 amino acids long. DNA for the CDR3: TGTGCCAGCTCACCGCCAACAGGACGGGGGAGGTCCTACGAGCAGTACTTC. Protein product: CASSPPTGRGRSYEQYF.

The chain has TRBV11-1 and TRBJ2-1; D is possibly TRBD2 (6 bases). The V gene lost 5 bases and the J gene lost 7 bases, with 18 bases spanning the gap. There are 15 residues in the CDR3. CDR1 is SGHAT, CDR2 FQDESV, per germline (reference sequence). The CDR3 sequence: CASSPVTGARNEQFF. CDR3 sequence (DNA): TGTGCCAGCAGCCCTGTAACGGGAGCGCGGAATGAGCAGTTCTTC. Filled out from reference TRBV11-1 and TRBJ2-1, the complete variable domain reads EAEVAQSPRYKITEKSQAVAFWCDPISGHATLYWYRQILGQGPELLVQFQDESVVDDSQLPKDRFSAERLKGVDSTLKIQPAELGDSAMYLCASSPVTGARNEQFFGPGTRLTVL.

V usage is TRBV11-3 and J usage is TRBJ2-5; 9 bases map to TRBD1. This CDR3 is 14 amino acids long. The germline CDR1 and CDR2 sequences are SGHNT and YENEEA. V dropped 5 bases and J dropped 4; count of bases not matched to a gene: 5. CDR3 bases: TGTGCCAGCAGCCATACAGGGGGCAGAGAGACCCAGTACTTC. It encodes CASSHTGGRETQYF.

The CDR3 here is CASRGLTRGGTDTQYF. CDR3 sequence (DNA): TGTGCCAGCAGAGGGCTGACACGGGGAGGGACAGATACGCAGTATTTT. The chain has TRBV6-4 and TRBJ2-3; 7 bases match TRBD2. Per germline, CDR1 MRHNA and CDR2 SNTAGT. Trimming removed 6 bases from V and 3 bases from J; junction bases left unmatched: 12. The length of the CDR3 is 16 residues.

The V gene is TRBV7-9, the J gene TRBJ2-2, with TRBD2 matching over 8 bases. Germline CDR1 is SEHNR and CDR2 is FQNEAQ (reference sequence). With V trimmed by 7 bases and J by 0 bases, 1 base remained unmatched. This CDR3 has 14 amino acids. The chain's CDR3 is CASKRESNTGELFF. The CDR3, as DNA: TGTGCCAGCAAGCGGGAGTCGAACACCGGGGAGCTGTTTTTT.

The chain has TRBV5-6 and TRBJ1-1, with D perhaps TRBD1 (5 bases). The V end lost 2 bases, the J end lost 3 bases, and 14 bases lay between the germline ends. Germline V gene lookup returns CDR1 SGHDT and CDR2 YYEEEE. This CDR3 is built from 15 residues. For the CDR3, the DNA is TGTGCCAGCAGCTTATGGGGCAGGGCATACACTGAAGCTTTCTTT. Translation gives CASSLWGRAYTEAFF.

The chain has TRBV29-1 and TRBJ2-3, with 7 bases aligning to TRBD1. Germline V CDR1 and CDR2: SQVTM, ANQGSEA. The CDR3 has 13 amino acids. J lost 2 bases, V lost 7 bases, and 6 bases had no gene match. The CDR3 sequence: CSGVTGPTDTQYF. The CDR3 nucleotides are TGCAGCGGAGTGACAGGGCCCACAGATACGCAGTATTTT.

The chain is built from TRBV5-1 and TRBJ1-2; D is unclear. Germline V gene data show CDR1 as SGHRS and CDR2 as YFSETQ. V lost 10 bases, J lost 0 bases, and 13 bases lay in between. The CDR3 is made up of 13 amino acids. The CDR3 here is CAGRLDSNYGYTF. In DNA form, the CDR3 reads TGCGCCGGCCGATTAGACTCTAACTATGGCTACACCTTC.

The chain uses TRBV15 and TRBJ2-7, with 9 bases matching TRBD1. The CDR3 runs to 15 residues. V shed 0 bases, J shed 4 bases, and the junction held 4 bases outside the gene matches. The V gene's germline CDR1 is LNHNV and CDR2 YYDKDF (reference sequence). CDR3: CATSREGGQGYEQYF. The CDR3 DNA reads TGTGCCACCAGCAGAGAAGGGGGACAGGGATACGAGCAGTACTTC.

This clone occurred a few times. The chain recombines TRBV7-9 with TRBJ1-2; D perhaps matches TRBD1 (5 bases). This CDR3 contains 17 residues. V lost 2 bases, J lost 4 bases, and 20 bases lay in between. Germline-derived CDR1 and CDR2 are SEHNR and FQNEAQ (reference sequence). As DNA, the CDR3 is TGTGCCAGCAGCTTAACACCTGGGGCAGGGCAGACCTATGGCTACACCTTC. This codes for CASSLTPGAGQTYGYTF. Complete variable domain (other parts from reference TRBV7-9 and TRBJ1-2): DTGVSQNPRHKITKRGQNVTFRCDPISEHNRLYWYRQTLGQGPEFLTYFQNEAQLEKSRLLSDRFSAERPKGSFSTLEIQRTEQGDSAMYLCASSLTPGAGQTYGYTFGSGTRLTVV.

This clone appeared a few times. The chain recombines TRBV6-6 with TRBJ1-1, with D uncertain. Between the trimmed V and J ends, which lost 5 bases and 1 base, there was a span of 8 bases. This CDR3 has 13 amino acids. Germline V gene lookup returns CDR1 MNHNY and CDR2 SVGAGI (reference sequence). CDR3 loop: CASSLLENTEAFF. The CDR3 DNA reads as TGTGCCAGCAGTCTCCTAGAGAACACTGAAGCTTTCTTT.

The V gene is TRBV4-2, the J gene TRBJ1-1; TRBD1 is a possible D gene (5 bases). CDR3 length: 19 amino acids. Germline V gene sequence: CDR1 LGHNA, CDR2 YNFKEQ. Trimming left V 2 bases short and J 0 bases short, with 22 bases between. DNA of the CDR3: TGTGCCAGCAGCCAAAGATGGGGTTGGCAGTCGGGGGTGAACACTGAAGCTTTCTTT. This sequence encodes CASSQRWGWQSGVNTEAFF.

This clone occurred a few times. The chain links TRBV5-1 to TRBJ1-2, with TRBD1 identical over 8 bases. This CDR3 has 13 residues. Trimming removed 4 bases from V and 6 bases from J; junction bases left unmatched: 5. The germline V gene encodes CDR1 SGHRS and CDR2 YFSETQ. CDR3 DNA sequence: TGCGCCAGCAGCCTCACAGGGGGAGATGGCTACACCTTC. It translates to CASSLTGGDGYTF.

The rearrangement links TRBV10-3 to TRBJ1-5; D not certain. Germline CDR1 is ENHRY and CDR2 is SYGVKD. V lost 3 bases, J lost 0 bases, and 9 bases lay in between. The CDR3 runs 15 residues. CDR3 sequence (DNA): TGTGCCATCAGTGAACGAGGACTTAGCAATCAGCCCCAGCATTTT. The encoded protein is CAISERGLSNQPQHF.

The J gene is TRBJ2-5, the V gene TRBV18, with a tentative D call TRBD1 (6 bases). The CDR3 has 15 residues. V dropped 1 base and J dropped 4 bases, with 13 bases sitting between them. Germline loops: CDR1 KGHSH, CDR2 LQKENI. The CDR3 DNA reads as TGTGCCAGCTCACCACGGGGGCTAGCAGGAGAGACCCAGTACTTC. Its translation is CASSPRGLAGETQYF.

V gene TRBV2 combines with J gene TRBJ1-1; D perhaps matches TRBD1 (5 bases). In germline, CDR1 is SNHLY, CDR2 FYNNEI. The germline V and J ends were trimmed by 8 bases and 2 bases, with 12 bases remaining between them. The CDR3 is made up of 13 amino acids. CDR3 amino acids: CASCYQGNTEAFF. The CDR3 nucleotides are TGTGCCAGCTGCTACCAGGGCAACACTGAAGCTTTCTTT.

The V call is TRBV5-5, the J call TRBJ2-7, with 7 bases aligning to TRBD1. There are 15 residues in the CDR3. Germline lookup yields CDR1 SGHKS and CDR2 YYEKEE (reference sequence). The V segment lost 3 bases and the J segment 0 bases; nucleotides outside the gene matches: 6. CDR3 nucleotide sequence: TGTGCCAGCAGCTCGCCGGACAGGTTCTCCTACGAGCAGTACTTC. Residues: CASSSPDRFSYEQYF.

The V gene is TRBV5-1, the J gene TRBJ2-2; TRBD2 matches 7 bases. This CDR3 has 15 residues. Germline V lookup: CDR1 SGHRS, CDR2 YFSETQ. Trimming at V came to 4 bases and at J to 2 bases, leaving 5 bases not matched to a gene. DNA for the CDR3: TGCGCCAGCAGCCTGGGGGGGGTCAACACCGGGGAGCTGTTTTTT. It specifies CASSLGGVNTGELFF.

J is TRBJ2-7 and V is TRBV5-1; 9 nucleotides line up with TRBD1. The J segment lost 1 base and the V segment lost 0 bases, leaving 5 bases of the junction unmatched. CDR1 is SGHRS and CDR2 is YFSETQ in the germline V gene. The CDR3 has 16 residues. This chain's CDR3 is CASSLVATGGSYEQYF. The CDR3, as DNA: TGCGCCAGCAGCTTGGTAGCGACAGGGGGGTCCTACGAGCAGTACTTC.

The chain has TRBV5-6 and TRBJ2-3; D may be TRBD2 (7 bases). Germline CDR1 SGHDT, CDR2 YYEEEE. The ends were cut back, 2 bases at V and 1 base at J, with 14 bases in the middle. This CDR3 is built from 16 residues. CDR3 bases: TGTGCCAGCAGCTTTTTGGGGGGGGGCGGCACAGATACGCAGTATTTT. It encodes CASSFLGGGGTDTQYF.

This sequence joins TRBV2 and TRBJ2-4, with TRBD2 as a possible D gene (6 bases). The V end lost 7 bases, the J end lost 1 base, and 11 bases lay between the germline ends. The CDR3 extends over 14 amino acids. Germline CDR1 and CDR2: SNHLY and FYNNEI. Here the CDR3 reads CASTYGGAKNIQYF. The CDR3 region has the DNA TGTGCCAGCACCTATGGGGGGGCCAAAAACATTCAGTACTTC.

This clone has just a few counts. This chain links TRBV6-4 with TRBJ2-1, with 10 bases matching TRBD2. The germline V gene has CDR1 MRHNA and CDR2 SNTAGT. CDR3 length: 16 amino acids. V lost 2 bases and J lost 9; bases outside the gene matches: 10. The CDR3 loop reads CASSDESGGEVGEQFF. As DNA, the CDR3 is TGTGCCAGCAGTGACGAAAGCGGGGGGGAAGTCGGTGAGCAGTTCTTC.